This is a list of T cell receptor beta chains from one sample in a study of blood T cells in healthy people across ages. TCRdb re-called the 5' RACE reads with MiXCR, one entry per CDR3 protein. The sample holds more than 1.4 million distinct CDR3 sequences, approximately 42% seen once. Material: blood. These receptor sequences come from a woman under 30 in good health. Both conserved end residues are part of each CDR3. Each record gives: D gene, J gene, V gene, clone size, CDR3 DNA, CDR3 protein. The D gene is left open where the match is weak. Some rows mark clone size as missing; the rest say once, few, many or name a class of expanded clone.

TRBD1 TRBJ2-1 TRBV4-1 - TGCGCCAGCAGCCGAATCGGGACAGCTTCCTACGAGCAGTTCTTC CASSRIGTASYEQFF
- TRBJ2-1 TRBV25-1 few TGTGCCAGCAGGGGGGGACGGGGGAGTTACAATGAGCAGTTCTTC CASRGGRGSYNEQFF
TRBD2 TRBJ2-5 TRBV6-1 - TGTGCCAGCAATCACCATCCCGGGACTAGCGATGAGCATGAGACCCAGTACTTC CASNHHPGTSDEHETQYF
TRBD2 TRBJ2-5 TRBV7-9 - TGTGCCAGCAGCTCCTTGTCCAAGACTAGCGGGGTACAAGAGACCCAGTACTTC CASSSLSKTSGVQETQYF
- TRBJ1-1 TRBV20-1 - TGCAGTGCTAGAGCAGGGGCTATGAACACTGAAGCTTTCTTT CSARAGAMNTEAFF
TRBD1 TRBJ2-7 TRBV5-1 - TGCGCCAGCAGCTTGATCCGGGACAGCCCTCTAGAGCAGTACTTC CASSLIRDSPLEQYF
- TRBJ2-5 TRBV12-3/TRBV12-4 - TGTGTCAGCAGTGCCATTGGGCAGACGATCCAAGAGACCCAGTACTTC CVSSAIGQTIQETQYF
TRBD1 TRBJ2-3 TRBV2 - TGTGCCAGCAGTGGACAGGGGACCACAGATACGCAGTATTTT CASSGQGTTDTQYF
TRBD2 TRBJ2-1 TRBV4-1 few TGCGCCAGCAGCCAAAGGGAGCGGGAGGGAAATGAGCAGTTCTTC CASSQREREGNEQFF
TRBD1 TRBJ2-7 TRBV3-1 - TGTGCCAGCAGTCAAGCGAGACAGGGCTCCTACGAGCAGTACTTC CASSQARQGSYEQYF
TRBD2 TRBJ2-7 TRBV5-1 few TGCGCCAGCAGCTTGGATCGACTAGCGGGCGAGCAGTACTTC CASSLDRLAGEQYF
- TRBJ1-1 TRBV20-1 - TGCAGTGCTAGAGAAATAGGCCTACCTGAAGCTTTCTTT CSAREIGLPEAFF
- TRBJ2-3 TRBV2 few TGTGCCAGCCGAGGGTCGCTCCGCACAGATACGCAGTATTTT CASRGSLRTDTQYF
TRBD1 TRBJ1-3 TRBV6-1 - TGTGCCAGCAGGGGGATTTCAGGGGGATTTGGAAACACCATATATTTT CASRGISGGFGNTIYF
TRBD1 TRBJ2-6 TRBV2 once TGTGCCAGCAGTCGGACAGGGATGGCCAACGTCCTGACTTTC CASSRTGMANVLTF
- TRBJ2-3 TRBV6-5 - TGTGCCAGCAGTTACTCGGCAGGGAGACAGTATTTT CASSYSAGRQYF
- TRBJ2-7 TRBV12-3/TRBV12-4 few TGTGCCAGCACCCAGCGGCTAGCGAGTACCCACGAGCAGTACTTC CASTQRLASTHEQYF
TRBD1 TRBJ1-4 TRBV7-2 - TGTGCCAGCAGCCCTCAGACAGGGGACAATGAAAAACTGTTTTTT CASSPQTGDNEKLFF
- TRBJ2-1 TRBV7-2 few TGTGCCAGCAGCCTCGGACTACCTACCTACAATGAGCAGTTCTTC CASSLGLPTYNEQFF
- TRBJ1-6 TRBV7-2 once TGTGCCAGCAGCCCCGTCCTTCCCTTCACCCTCCACTTT CASSPVLPFTLHF
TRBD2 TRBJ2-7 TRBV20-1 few TGCAGTGCTAGAGATAAGAGGCTAGCGGAATACTACGAGCAGTACTTC CSARDKRLAEYYEQYF
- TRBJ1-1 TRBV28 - TGTGCCAGCAGTTCAATCGACAGGACCGTTAACACTGAAGCTTTCTTT CASSSIDRTVNTEAFF
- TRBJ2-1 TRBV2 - TGTGCCAGCAGGGAGGGAGTGCCCTACAATGAGCAGTTCTTC CASREGVPYNEQFF
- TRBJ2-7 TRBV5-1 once TGCGCCAGCAGCCCGGGACACCTAGGGGACGAGCAGTACTTC CASSPGHLGDEQYF
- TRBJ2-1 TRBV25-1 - TGTGCCAGCAGTGAATATTACGGAGGGGAAGCGGCCAATGAGCAGTTCTTC CASSEYYGGEAANEQFF
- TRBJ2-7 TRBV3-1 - TGTGCCAGCAGCCAAGCGCAGGGGCCCTACGAGCAGTACTTC CASSQAQGPYEQYF
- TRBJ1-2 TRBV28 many TGTGCCAGCAGTTTAAGGCCAGGGTCTCAGTTAGATGGCTACACCTTC CASSLRPGSQLDGYTF
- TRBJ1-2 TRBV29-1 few TGCAGCGTTGATACGGCCTTTGGCTACACCTTC CSVDTAFGYTF
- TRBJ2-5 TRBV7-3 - TGTGCCAGCAGCTTAACCCAGTACTTC CASSLTQYF
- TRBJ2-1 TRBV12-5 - TGTGCTAGTGGTTTTGGCCACAATGAGCAGTTCTTC CASGFGHNEQFF
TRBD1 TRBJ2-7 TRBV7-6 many TGTGCCAGCAGCTCGGACAGGGGGCCCTACGAGCAGTACTTC CASSSDRGPYEQYF
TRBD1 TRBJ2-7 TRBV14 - TGTGCCAGCAGTCCAACGCTGGACAGGGGTCCCGAGCAGTACTTC CASSPTLDRGPEQYF
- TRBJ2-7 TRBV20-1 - TGCAGTGCAATTCCGTTCCGGACAGTCTCCTACGAGCAGTACTTC CSAIPFRTVSYEQYF
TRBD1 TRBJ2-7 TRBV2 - TGTGCCTTACACCAACAGGGGGCGAGTCCCGAGCAGTACTTC CALHQQGASPEQYF
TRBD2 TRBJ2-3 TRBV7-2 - TGTGCCAGCAGCTCCTCGCCGACTAGCGGGGGGGATAGCACAGATACGCAGTATTTT CASSSSPTSGGDSTDTQYF
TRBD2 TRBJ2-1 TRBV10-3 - TGTGCCATCAGCCCGACTAGCGGGAGCTCCTACAATGAGCAGTTCTTC CAISPTSGSSYNEQFF
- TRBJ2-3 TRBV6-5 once TGTGCCAGCAGTTACGGGCCTCGCACAGATACGCAGTATTTT CASSYGPRTDTQYF
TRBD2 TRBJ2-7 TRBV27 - TGTGCCAGCAGTTTATCAGCGGGAAGTTTTAGCGAGCAGTACTTC CASSLSAGSFSEQYF
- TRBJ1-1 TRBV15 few TGTGCCACCAGCAGAGATAGGAGAATTTGGATGAACACTGAAGCTTTCTTT CATSRDRRIWMNTEAFF
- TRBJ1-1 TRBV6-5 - TGTGCCAGCAGTGACGGTAGCAACACTGAAGCTTTCTTT CASSDGSNTEAFF
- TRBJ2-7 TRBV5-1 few TGCGCCAGCAGCTTGGTTTGGGGGGCTGACTACGAGCAGTACTTC CASSLVWGADYEQYF
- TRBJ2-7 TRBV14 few TGTGCCAGCAGCCAAGATACAGGGTTACCCTACGAGCAGTACTTC CASSQDTGLPYEQYF
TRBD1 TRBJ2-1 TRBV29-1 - TGCAGCGTTGACAGGGGGCCCGGTGAGCAGTTCTTC CSVDRGPGEQFF
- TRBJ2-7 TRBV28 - TGTGCCAGCAGTGTATCCCAAGGCAGGGTCGAGCAGTACTTC CASSVSQGRVEQYF
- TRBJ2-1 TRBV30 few TGTGCCTGGGAGGCGGACCACAATGAGCAGTTCTTC CAWEADHNEQFF
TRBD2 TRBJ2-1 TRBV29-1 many TGCAGCGTTGATGGACTAGGCTACAATGAGCAGTTCTTC CSVDGLGYNEQFF
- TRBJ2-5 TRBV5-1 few TGCGCCAGCAGCTTGCGGCGGGCACAGTACCAAGAGACCCAGTACTTC CASSLRRAQYQETQYF
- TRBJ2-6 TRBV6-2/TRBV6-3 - TGTGCCAGCAGTCTAAATGCTGGGGCCAACGTCCTGACTTTC CASSLNAGANVLTF
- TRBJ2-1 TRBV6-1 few TGTGCCAGCAGGAGGGGGGCGGACAATGAGCAGTTCTTC CASRRGADNEQFF
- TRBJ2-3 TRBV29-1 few TGCAGCGTTGTACAGGACGCCAACACAGATACGCAGTATTTT CSVVQDANTDTQYF
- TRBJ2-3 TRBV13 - TGTGCCAGCAGCTCCGACGCCTATACGCAGTATTTT CASSSDAYTQYF
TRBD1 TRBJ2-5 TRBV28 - TGTGCCAGCAGTTCACGAACAGGGGGACAAGGGGTGGCCCAGTACTTC CASSSRTGGQGVAQYF
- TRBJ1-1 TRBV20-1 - TGCAGTGTTAAAGACAGTCCCTCGGTGAACACTGAAGCTTTCTTT CSVKDSPSVNTEAFF
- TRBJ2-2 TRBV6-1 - TGTGCCAGCATCCCAATGAAGGGCAGTTACGCCGGGGAGCTGTTTTTT CASIPMKGSYAGELFF
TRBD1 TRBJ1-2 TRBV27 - TGTGCCAGCAGTTTACAGGGGACAGGGTTTTTACGTGGCTACACCTTC CASSLQGTGFLRGYTF
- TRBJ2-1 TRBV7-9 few TGTGCCAGCGGAACTAGTCTCTTCAATGAGCAGTTCTTC CASGTSLFNEQFF
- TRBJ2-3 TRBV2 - TGTGCCAACAGTTTCGCCGACACCGCTAGCACAGATACGCAGTATTTT CANSFADTASTDTQYF
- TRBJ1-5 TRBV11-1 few TGTGCCAGCAGCTTAGAACCGAGCAATCAGCCCCAGCATTTT CASSLEPSNQPQHF